This T cell receptor (beta chain) was retrieved from a study of blood T cell repertoires in COVID-19. The overall study: Samples taken during acute and convalescent COVID-19 were collected in the United States, Italy and Spain.

Original analysis: Scientists estimated how many nucleated cells there were by amplifying reference gene primers. Method: immunoSEQ multiplex PCR; TCRdb's copy keeps in-frame clones and lacks some. V and J calls and clone size are given by that table; D and trimming were obtained from the DNA. This sample has more than 80,000 clones, with about 86% found just once. CDR3 length: 15 amino acids. The V gene end was trimmed by 6 bases and the J gene end by 5 bases; junction bases not matched to a gene: 12. Germline CDR1 and CDR2: SGHTA and FQGNSA. The receptor was isolated from a man older than 75 with acute or convalescent COVID-19. The sequenced material came from peripheral blood. The chain recombines TRBV7-2 with TRBJ2-5; the match to TRBD2 covers 7 bases. CDR3 nucleotide sequence: TGTGCCAGCAGTCCTCGACCCCCCGGGGGGGAGACCCAGTACTTC. Amino acid sequence: CASSPRPPGGETQYF.